This T cell receptor beta chain was sequenced in a study of T cells in Graves' hyperthyroidism and ophthalmopathy. General study results and limits: Blood also showed most of the thyroid clonotypes that were expanded above 0.001. Ophthalmopathy was separated from stable hyperthyroidism by a 13 V-J model.

Turning to this clonotype: Its antigen is undetermined.

Uncontrolled infection, other autoimmune disease, pregnancy or lactation disqualified patients from enrolment. CDR1 and CDR2 (germline): SEHNR, FQNEAQ (reference sequence). This CDR3 has 14 amino acids. The ends were cut back, 4 bases at V and 11 bases at J, with 15 bases in the middle. Amplified TCR beta CDR3 regions derived from RNA transcripts. First-round RT-PCR of the TCR CDR3 relied on the HTBI primer set. TCRdb redid the calling of the multiplex PCR reads with MiXCR, one entry per CDR3 protein. There are approximately 510,000 distinct CDR3 sequences in the sample; around 50% occur only once, and around 47% lies in the top ten.

The material sequenced was peripheral blood or thyroid tissue (not recorded which). This clonotype was sampled from an adult woman with Graves' disease, either hyperthyroidism or ophthalmopathy (not recorded which). The chain combines TRBV7-9 with TRBJ1-6; D gene ambiguous. DNA for the CDR3: TGTGCCAGCAGCTCGTACTCTGACGGGACACCCCTCCACTTT. Encoded protein: CASSSYSDGTPLHF.